The 3 T cell receptor beta chains below come from one sample, sequenced in a study of T cells in Graves' hyperthyroidism and ophthalmopathy (dated by TCRdb to the late 2010s). Libraries were constructed by multiplex PCR. Sequencing was performed on an Illumina HiSeq 2000. The TCR beta CDR3 regions were amplified from RNA transcripts. The TCR CDR3 was subjected to a first round of RT-PCR using the HTBI primer set and the Qiagen OneStep RT-PCR kit. TCRdb redid the processing of the public reads, applying fastp at Q25 and MiXCR, and retained in-frame beta chains. Entries that share a CDR3 protein sequence are merged under the most common genes and DNA. The sample yields 350,000 to 450,000 distinct CDR3 sequences; approximately 18% were counted once. Jointly, the top ten make up more than 30% of the sample. Specimen: blood. Receptors were obtained from a woman in her twenties or thirties with Graves' hyperthyroidism that later progressed to Graves' ophthalmopathy.

The sample holds many counts of this clonotype. The gene calls are TRBV3-1 and TRBJ2-7; D is uncertain. Trimming shortened V by 0 bases and J by 3 bases, and 6 bases separated the two germline ends. This CDR3 has 13 residues. Per the germline V gene, CDR1 is LGHDT and CDR2 is YNNKEL (reference sequence). The CDR3 nucleotides are TGTGCCAGCAGCCAAGAAGGTGACTACGAGCAGTACTTC. It is translated as CASSQEGDYEQYF.

This clonotype was detected many times. The chain employs TRBV28 and TRBJ1-4; D gene unclear. In germline, CDR1 is MDHEN, CDR2 SYDVKM. The CDR3 spans 12 residues. V lost 5 bases, J lost 5 bases, and 6 bases lay in between. The CDR3 region is CASSTPNEKLFF. Written as DNA, the CDR3 is TGTGCCAGCAGTACCCCAAATGAAAAACTGTTTTTT.

This clonotype has at least ten counts. This rearrangement joins TRBV28 to TRBJ2-7; D is undetermined. The germline V gene encodes CDR1 MDHEN and CDR2 SYDVKM. This CDR3 contains 15 residues. V was clipped by 4 bases and J by 0 bases, with 13 bases between them. CDR3 in amino acids: CASSSGRPISYEQYF. CDR3 sequence (DNA): TGTGCCAGCAGTTCCGGCAGGCCGATCTCCTACGAGCAGTACTTC.